The 28 T cell receptor beta chains below were found in one sample sequenced in a study of blood T cells in healthy people across ages. Primed by a sample-barcoded 5' primer and a J-beta primer mix, a second PCR proceeded for 7 to 11 cycles. TCRdb reprocessed the 5' RACE reads via MiXCR and lists one record per CDR3 protein. In the table there are around 1.5 million distinct CDR3 sequences, 35% to 45% of which are singletons. Sequencing was carried out using blood. These receptors all stem from a woman under 30 in good health.

The rearrangement joins TRBV28 to TRBJ1-2; D is unclear. Trimming shortened V by 4 bases and J by 8 bases, and 26 bases separated the two germline ends. The CDR3 is 17 amino acids. CDR1 and CDR2 (germline): MDHEN, SYDVKM. DNA of the CDR3: TGTGCCAGCAGTTCCGAGACCTACGGATCGTCCCAAGGGGGCTACACCTTC. Amino acids: CASSSETYGSSQGGYTF.

The J gene is TRBJ2-7, the V gene TRBV6-1, with D possibly TRBD1 on 5 matching bases. V lost 8 bases, J lost 0 bases, and 23 bases lay in between. The CDR3 sequence is 17 residues long. The germline V gene has CDR1 MNHNS and CDR2 SASEGT. The DNA of the CDR3 is TGTGCCAGCCCGACAGATACGCCACTTGCCTTCTCCTACGAGCAGTACTTC. Protein product: CASPTDTPLAFSYEQYF.

The V and J genes are TRBV5-1 and TRBJ2-7; D possibly uses TRBD1 or TRBD2 (5 bases each). V was shortened by 4 bases and J by 3 bases, with 14 bases between the two germline ends. Germline V gene lookup returns CDR1 SGHRS and CDR2 YFSETQ. This CDR3 is 14 amino acids long. The CDR3 bases are TGCGCCAGCAGCCCCCCCGGGACGTTCTACGAGCAGTACTTC. As protein: CASSPPGTFYEQYF.

V gene TRBV12-3 or TRBV12-4 combines with J gene TRBJ2-4; D remains unclear. CDR3 length: 15 residues. Trimming removed 5 bases from V and 13 bases from J, with 24 bases in between. The DNA for the CDR3 is TGTGCCAGCAGTCACGTGACTGGCCGAATGCTGGGGCAGTACTTC. This translates into CASSHVTGRMLGQYF.

This clonotype was observed a few times. This sequence joins TRBV4-1 and TRBJ2-6; 11 bases are a match to TRBD2. There are 19 residues in the CDR3. Trimming removed 1 base from V and 4 bases from J; junction bases left unmatched: 9. Germline CDR1 MGHRA, CDR2 YSYEKL. CDR3: CASSQGNSGRALGANVLTF. The DNA of the CDR3 is TGCGCCAGCAGCCAAGGTAATAGCGGGAGGGCCTTAGGGGCCAACGTCCTGACTTTC.

The chain has TRBV7-9 and TRBJ1-4, with D unresolved. CDR1 and CDR2 (germline): SEHNR, FQNEAQ (reference sequence). The CDR3 loop spans 11 amino acids. V lost 7 bases and J lost 6, with 6 bases in between. CDR3 bases: TGTGCCAGCAACCCCTATGAAAAACTGTTTTTT. Translation gives CASNPYEKLFF. The complete variable domain, with remaining parts taken from reference TRBV7-9 and TRBJ1-4, reads DTGVSQNPRHKITKRGQNVTFRCDPISEHNRLYWYRQTLGQGPEFLTYFQNEAQLEKSRLLSDRFSAERPKGSFSTLEIQRTEQGDSAMYLCASNPYEKLFFGSGTQLSVL.

This clonotype was observed a handful of times. V and J are TRBV5-1 and TRBJ1-5; 9 nucleotides agree with TRBD1. The germline V gene has CDR1 SGHRS and CDR2 YFSETQ. The CDR3 is 15 residues long. V was pared by 1 base and J by 6 bases, with 5 bases of the junction left unmatched. The CDR3 nucleotides are TGCGCCAGCAGCTTGACAGGGGGCGAAGGTCAGCCCCAGCATTTT. Its protein product is CASSLTGGEGQPQHF.

This clonotype has only one observation. The gene calls are TRBV6-1 and TRBJ1-5, with 8 bases identical to TRBD1. Germline assignment: CDR1 MNHNS and CDR2 SASEGT. V trimming: 3 bases; J trimming: 7 bases; junction bases outside the gene matches: 8. This CDR3 is 15 amino acids long. CDR3 sequence reads: CASSEPDRAGQPQHF. In nucleotides, the CDR3 is TGTGCCAGCAGTGAGCCGGACAGGGCCGGCCAGCCCCAGCATTTT.

This clonotype has only a few counts. The chain carries TRBV20-1 and TRBJ2-5, with TRBD2 identical over 8 bases. Per germline, CDR1 DFQATT and CDR2 SNEGSKA (reference sequence). Trimming cost V 4 bases and J 3 bases; bases outside gene matches: 1. This CDR3 has 12 residues. CDR3 sequence: CSATGLEETQYF. The CDR3 DNA reads TGCAGTGCTACGGGACTAGAAGAGACCCAGTACTTC.

The chain carries TRBV2 and TRBJ2-1; perhaps TRBD1 as D (5 bases). The CDR3 runs 19 residues. The germline V gene has CDR1 SNHLY and CDR2 FYNNEI. Deletions cut 2 bases from V and 4 bases from J, with 24 bases between. The DNA for the CDR3 is TGTGCCAGCAGTGAAATGAGGATGGGGCAGGAAAATCCGTACAATGAGCAGTTCTTC. As protein: CASSEMRMGQENPYNEQFF.

The table lists this clonotype with a few counts. The V and J genes are TRBV5-1 and TRBJ2-1, with 14 bases matching TRBD2. The CDR3 contains 17 residues. Per germline, CDR1 SGHRS and CDR2 YFSETQ. V lost 5 bases and J lost 3; bases outside the gene matches: 7. The CDR3 nucleotides are TGCGCCAGCAGTTTGATGGGACTAGCGGGAGTCTACAATGAGCAGTTCTTC. This sequence encodes CASSLMGLAGVYNEQFF.

This clonotype was picked up a small number of times. The chain couples TRBV12-3 or TRBV12-4 to TRBJ2-3, with D tentatively TRBD2 (6 bases). Trimming shortened V by 8 bases and J by 2 bases, and 17 bases separated the two germline ends. The CDR3 is 15 residues long. The CDR3 reads CASSGSSVHTDTQYF. The DNA of the CDR3 is TGTGCCAGCTCCGGGAGTAGCGTGCACACAGATACGCAGTATTTT.

The table lists this clonotype with a few counts. V gene TRBV27 combines with J gene TRBJ1-2; the match to TRBD1 covers 10 bases. Germline V gene data show CDR1 as MNHEY and CDR2 as SMNVEV (reference sequence). The CDR3 is 15 residues long. V gave up 2 bases and J gave up 5 bases; unmatched junction bases: 5. CDR3 residues: CASSLAGQGIYGYTF. The CDR3, as DNA: TGTGCCAGCAGTTTAGCGGGACAGGGGATTTATGGCTACACCTTC.

A single count supports this clonotype. This rearrangement joins TRBV20-1 to TRBJ1-5; 7 positions match TRBD1. Germline CDR1 is DFQATT and CDR2 is SNEGSKA (reference sequence). The CDR3 contains 14 residues. Losses at the gene ends were 2 bases for V and 7 bases for J; bases not matched to a gene: 8. For the CDR3, the DNA is TGCAGTGCTAGACTACAGGGGAAGGGGCAGCCCCAGCATTTT. As protein: CSARLQGKGQPQHF.

This clonotype was observed a handful of times. V gene TRBV7-2 combines with J gene TRBJ2-5; D gene unclear. Per the germline V gene, CDR1 is SGHTA and CDR2 is FQGNSA. With 2 bases removed from V and 8 bases from J, the gap between germline ends came to 6 bases. CDR3 length: 11 amino acids. CDR3: CASSLTPTQYF. The CDR3 DNA sequence: TGTGCCAGCAGCTTAACTCCAACCCAGTACTTC.

This clonotype showed up just a few times. This chain joins TRBV29-1 and TRBJ1-2; D gene uncertain. Between the trimmed V and J ends, which lost 3 bases and 4 bases, there was a span of 12 bases. The CDR3 is 13 residues long. CDR1 SQVTM and CDR2 ANQGSEA come from the germline V gene. CDR3 sequence: CSVEREILYGYTF. The CDR3, as DNA: TGCAGCGTTGAGAGGGAGATACTCTATGGCTACACCTTC. The full variable domain, in which reference TRBV29-1 and TRBJ1-2 provide the parts outside the CDR3, is SAVISQKPSRDICQRGTSLTIQCQVDSQVTMMFWYRQQPGQSLTLIATANQGSEATYESGFVIDKFPISRPNLTFSTLTVSNMSPEDSSIYLCSVEREILYGYTFGSGTRLTVV.

This clonotype was recorded a few times. V gene TRBV6-1 combines with J gene TRBJ1-2, with a tentative D call TRBD1 (5 bases). CDR1 and CDR2 (germline): MNHNS, SASEGT. V lost 5 bases and J lost 8, with 24 bases in between. The CDR3 runs to 16 residues. The CDR3 sequence is CASSPSLQGFNMGYTF. The CDR3 nucleotides read TGTGCCAGCAGTCCCTCTTTGCAGGGATTCAACATGGGCTACACCTTC.

This sequence joins TRBV25-1 and TRBJ1-3; 9 bases align to TRBD1. The CDR3 has 18 amino acids. Trimming took 4 bases from V and 7 from J; bases not matched to a gene: 17. Germline assignment: CDR1 MGHDK and CDR2 SYGVNS. The CDR3 region is CASSAQRAGTGNVNTIYF. Here the CDR3 DNA reads TGTGCCAGCAGTGCCCAAAGGGCGGGGACAGGGAACGTCAACACCATATATTTT.

V usage is TRBV28 and J usage is TRBJ2-4; 7 nucleotides match TRBD2. The J call may be in error: the DNA end matches TRBJ2-7 better. CDR1 is MDHEN and CDR2 is SYDVKM in the germline V gene. The CDR3 loop spans 16 amino acids. The CDR3: CASSLGSRGGLYEQYF. CDR3 sequence (DNA): TGTGCCAGCAGTTTGGGATCCCGCGGGGGATTGTACGAGCAGTACTTC.

Ten or more counts support this clonotype. V is TRBV20-1 and J is TRBJ1-5; D not resolved. Trimming removed 4 bases at V and 2 bases at J, with 12 bases between. CDR1 DFQATT and CDR2 SNEGSKA come from the germline V gene (reference sequence). The CDR3 consists of 14 residues. The CDR3 sequence is CSATTIDGNQPQHF. As DNA, the CDR3 is TGCAGTGCTACTACCATCGATGGCAATCAGCCCCAGCATTTT.

This sequence joins TRBV29-1 and TRBJ1-5; no definite D call. Germline V lookup: CDR1 SQVTM, CDR2 ANQGSEA. Deletions cut 4 bases from V and 10 bases from J, with 14 bases between. The CDR3 length is 12 residues. The CDR3 coding sequence is TGCAGCGTTGGGGAGGACCTTCAACCCCAGCATTTT. Protein sequence: CSVGEDLQPQHF.

The rearrangement joins TRBV5-1 to TRBJ1-5, with D hard to call. Germline lookup yields CDR1 SGHRS and CDR2 YFSETQ. V lost 0 bases and J 10 bases, leaving 8 bases between the germline ends. This CDR3 has 12 amino acids. The chain's CDR3 is CASSLDGGPQHF. The CDR3 DNA is TGCGCCAGCAGCTTGGATGGTGGTCCCCAGCATTTT.

This clonotype was recorded a few times. The V and J genes are TRBV28 and TRBJ2-4, with D perhaps matching TRBD2 (6 bases). Trimming removed 3 bases at V and 0 bases at J, with 12 bases between. The CDR3 contains 16 residues. Germline CDR1 is MDHEN and CDR2 is SYDVKM. Here the CDR3 DNA reads TGTGCCAGCAGTTTTATGGGGACTCTAGCCAAAAACATTCAGTACTTC. Its translation is CASSFMGTLAKNIQYF.

The J gene is TRBJ2-2, the V gene TRBV10-3, with 10 bases fitting TRBD2. Germline V gene data show CDR1 as ENHRY and CDR2 as SYGVKD. V trimming: 4 bases; J trimming: 5 bases; junction bases outside the gene matches: 7. The CDR3 totals 16 residues. The CDR3 DNA is TGTGCCATCAGTGGGATACCGGGACTAGCGACCGGGGAGCTGTTTTTT. This sequence encodes CAISGIPGLATGELFF.

The sample holds a few counts of this clonotype. V usage is TRBV27 and J usage is TRBJ2-7, with a tentative D call TRBD2 (6 bases). Germline CDR1 is MNHEY and CDR2 is SMNVEV (reference sequence). The ends were cut back, 5 bases at V and 2 bases at J, with 13 bases in the middle. The CDR3 contains 14 residues. The CDR3 protein is CASSPTGGAYEQYF. The CDR3 DNA follows: TGTGCCAGCAGTCCCACCGGGGGTGCCTACGAGCAGTACTTC.

The V call is TRBV27, the J call TRBJ1-5; weak D call: TRBD1 (6 bases). The CDR3 covers 15 residues. V lost 5 bases, J lost 4 bases, and 15 bases lay in between. The germline gives CDR1 MNHEY, CDR2 SMNVEV (reference sequence). CDR3 loop: CASSLEGGWNQPQHF. The CDR3 region has the DNA TGTGCCAGCAGTCTAGAAGGGGGGTGGAATCAGCCCCAGCATTTT.

V is TRBV9 and J is TRBJ1-2; TRBD1 aligns across 12 bases. V lost 4 bases, J lost 4 bases, and 11 bases stayed unmatched. The CDR3 spans 17 residues. Germline V gene data show CDR1 as SGDLS and CDR2 as YYNGEE. CDR3 DNA sequence: TGTGCCAGCAGCCCCGGGACAGGGGGCGCCCAGGGCTATGGCTACACCTTC. Translating gives CASSPGTGGAQGYGYTF.

The chain is built from TRBV20-1 and TRBJ1-3; D is uncertain. Germline V gene lookup returns CDR1 DFQATT and CDR2 SNEGSKA (reference sequence). V lost 3 bases and J 0 bases, leaving 9 bases between the germline ends. The CDR3 has 14 residues. The CDR3 spells CSARNPHSGNTIYF. The DNA of the CDR3 is TGCAGTGCTAGGAACCCGCACTCTGGAAACACCATATATTTT.